This TCR beta chain was recorded in a study of cytotoxic CD8 clonotypes in ibrutinib-treated CLL. Profiling relied on immunoSEQ multiplex PCR, and the TCRdb table lists in-frame clones only, not all of them. Of around 150,000 clones in the sample, about 88% were seen once. Study-wide findings and caveats: Under therapy, public clonotypes either contracted or stayed stable, and they were uncommon.

With respect to this clone: The antigen remains unidentified.

Germline trimming cut 4 bases from V and 8 bases from J; bases unmatched to any gene: 8. The CDR3 extends over 16 amino acids. Germline V lookup: CDR1 MGHRA, CDR2 YSYEKL. The specimen was PBMCs, collected at disease progression, from a patient treated with ibrutinib. This receptor was taken from a human donor with chronic lymphocytic leukemia. The genes are TRBV4-1 and TRBJ2-1; 13 bases agree with TRBD2. The CDR3 DNA reads as TGCGCCAGCAGCCTTACCGGGACTAGCGGGATAGATGAGCAGTTCTTC. It codes for CASSLTGTSGIDEQFF.